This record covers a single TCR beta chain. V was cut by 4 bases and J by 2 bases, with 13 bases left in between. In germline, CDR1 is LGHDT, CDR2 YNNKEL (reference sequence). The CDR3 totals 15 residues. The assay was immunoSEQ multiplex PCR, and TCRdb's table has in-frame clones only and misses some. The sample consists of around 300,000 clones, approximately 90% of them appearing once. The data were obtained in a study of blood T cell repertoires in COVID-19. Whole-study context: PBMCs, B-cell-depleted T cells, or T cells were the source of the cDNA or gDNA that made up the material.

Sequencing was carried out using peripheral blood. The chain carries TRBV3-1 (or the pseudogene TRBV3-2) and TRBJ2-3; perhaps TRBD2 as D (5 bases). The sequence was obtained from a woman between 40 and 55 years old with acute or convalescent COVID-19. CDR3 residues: CASSPRTLYTDTQYF. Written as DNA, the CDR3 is TGTGCCAGCAGCCCGAGGACTCTCTACACAGATACGCAGTATTTT.